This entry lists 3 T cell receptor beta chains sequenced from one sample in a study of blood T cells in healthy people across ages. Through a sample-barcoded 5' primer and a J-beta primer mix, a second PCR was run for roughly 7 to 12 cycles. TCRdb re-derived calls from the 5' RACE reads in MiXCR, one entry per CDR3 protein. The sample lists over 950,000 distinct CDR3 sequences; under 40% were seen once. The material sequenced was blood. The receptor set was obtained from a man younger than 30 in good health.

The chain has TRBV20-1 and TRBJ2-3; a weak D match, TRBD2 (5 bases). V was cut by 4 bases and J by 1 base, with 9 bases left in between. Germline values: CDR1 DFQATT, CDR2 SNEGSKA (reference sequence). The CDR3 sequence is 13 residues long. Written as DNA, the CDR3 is TGCAGTGCTATGAGGGCGGGCACAGATACGCAGTATTTT. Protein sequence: CSAMRAGTDTQYF.

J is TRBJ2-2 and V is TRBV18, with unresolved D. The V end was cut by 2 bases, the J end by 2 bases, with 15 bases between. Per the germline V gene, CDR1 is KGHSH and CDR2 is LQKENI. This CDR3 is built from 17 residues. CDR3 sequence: CASSPTIGVTNTGELFF. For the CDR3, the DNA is TGTGCCAGCTCACCAACGATTGGGGTCACAAACACCGGGGAGCTGTTTTTT. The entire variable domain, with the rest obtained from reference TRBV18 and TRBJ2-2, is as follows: NAGVMQNPRHLVRRRGQEARLRCSPMKGHSHVYWYRQLPEEGLKFMVYLQKENIIDESGMPKERFSAEFPKEGPSILRIQQVVRGDSAAYFCASSPTIGVTNTGELFFGEGSRLTVL.

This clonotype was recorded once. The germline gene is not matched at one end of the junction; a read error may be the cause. CDR3 bases: TGTGCCGGCAGTGGCTACCGGGACAGCCAAGAGACCCAGTACTTC. This gives the protein CAGSGYRDSQETQYF. The rearrangement links TRBV25-1 to TRBJ2-7; the match to TRBD1 covers 7 bases. The J call may be mistaken, given a closer DNA end match to TRBJ2-5. Germline V gene data show CDR1 as MGHDK and CDR2 as SYGVNS. The CDR3 covers 15 residues.